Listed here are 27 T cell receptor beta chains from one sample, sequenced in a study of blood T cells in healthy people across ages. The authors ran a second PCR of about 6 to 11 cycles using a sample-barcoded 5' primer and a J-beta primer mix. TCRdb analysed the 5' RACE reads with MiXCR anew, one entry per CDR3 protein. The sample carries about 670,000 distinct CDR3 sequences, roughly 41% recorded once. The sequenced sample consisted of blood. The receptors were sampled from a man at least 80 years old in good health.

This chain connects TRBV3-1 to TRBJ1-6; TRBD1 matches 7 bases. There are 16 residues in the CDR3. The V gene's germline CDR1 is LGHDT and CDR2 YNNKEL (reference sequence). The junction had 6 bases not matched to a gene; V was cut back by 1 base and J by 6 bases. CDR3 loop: CASSQGSGQRNSPLHF. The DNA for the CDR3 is TGTGCCAGCAGCCAAGGGTCGGGACAGCGTAATTCACCCCTCCACTTT.

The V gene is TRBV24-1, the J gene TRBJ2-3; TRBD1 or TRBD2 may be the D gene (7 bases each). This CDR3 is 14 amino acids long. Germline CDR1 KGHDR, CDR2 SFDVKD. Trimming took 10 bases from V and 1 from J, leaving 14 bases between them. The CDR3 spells CATATGRGTDTQYF. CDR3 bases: TGTGCCACAGCGACAGGGAGGGGCACAGATACGCAGTATTTT.

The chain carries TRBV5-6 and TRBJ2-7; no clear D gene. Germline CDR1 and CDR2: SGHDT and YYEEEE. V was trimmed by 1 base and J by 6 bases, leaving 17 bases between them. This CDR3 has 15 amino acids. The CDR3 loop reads CASSLYRELGLEQYF. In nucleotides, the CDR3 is TGTGCCAGCAGCTTGTATCGCGAATTAGGGCTCGAGCAGTACTTC.

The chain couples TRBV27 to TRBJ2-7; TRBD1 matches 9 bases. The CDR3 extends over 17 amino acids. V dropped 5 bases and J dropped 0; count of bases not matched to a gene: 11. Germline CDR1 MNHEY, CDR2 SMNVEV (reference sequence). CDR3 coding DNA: TGTGCCAGCAGTCCCACCCGGACAGGGGCTTACTCCTACGAGCAGTACTTC. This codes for CASSPTRTGAYSYEQYF.

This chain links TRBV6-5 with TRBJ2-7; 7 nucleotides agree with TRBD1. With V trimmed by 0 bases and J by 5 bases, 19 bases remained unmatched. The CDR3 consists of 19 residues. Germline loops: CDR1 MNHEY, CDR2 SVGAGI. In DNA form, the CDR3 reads TGTGCCAGCAGTTACTCGATCCCTGGCCAGGGGGTCATCCGGGACGAGCAGTACTTC. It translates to CASSYSIPGQGVIRDEQYF.

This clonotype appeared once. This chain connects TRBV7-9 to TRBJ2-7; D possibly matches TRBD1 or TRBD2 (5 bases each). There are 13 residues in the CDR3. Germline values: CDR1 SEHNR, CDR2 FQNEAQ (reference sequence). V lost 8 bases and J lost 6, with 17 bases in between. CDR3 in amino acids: CASRDRGVGEQYF. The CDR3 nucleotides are TGTGCCAGCCGGGATCGGGGCGTTGGCGAGCAGTACTTC.

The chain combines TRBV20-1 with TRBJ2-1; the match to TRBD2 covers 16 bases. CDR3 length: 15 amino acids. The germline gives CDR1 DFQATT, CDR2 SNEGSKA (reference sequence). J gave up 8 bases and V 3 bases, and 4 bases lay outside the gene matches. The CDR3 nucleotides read TGCAGTGCTAGGACGGGACTAGCGGGAGGGCATGAGCAGTTCTTC. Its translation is CSARTGLAGGHEQFF.

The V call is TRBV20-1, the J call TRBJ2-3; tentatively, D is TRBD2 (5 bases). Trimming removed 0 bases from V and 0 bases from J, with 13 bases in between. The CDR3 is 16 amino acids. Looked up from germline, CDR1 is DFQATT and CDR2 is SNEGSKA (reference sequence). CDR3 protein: CSARDRGAASTDTQYF. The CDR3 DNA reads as TGCAGTGCTAGAGATCGGGGAGCCGCCAGCACAGATACGCAGTATTTT.

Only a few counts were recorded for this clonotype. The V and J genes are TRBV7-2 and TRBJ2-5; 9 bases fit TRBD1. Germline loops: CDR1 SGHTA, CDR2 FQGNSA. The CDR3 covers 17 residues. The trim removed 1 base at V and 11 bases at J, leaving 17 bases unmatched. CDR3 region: CASSLVAPTGGKGEQYF. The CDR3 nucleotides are TGTGCCAGCAGCTTAGTCGCTCCGACAGGGGGAAAGGGTGAGCAGTACTTC.

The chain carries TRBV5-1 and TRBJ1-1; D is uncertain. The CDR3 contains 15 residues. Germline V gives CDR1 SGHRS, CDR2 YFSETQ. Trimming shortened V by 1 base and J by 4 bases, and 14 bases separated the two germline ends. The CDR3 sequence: CASSLNEPLGTEAFF. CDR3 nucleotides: TGCGCCAGCAGCTTGAATGAACCGCTAGGCACTGAAGCTTTCTTT.

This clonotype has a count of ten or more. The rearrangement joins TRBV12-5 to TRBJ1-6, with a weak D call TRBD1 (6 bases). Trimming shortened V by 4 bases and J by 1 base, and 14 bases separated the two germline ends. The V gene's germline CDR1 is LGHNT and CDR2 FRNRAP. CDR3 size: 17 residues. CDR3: CASGSTGKGSYNSPLHF. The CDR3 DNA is TGTGCTAGTGGTTCTACAGGGAAAGGATCCTATAATTCACCCCTCCACTTT. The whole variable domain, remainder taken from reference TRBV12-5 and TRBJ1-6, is DARVTQTPRHKVTEMGQEVTMRCQPILGHNTVFWYRQTMMQGLELLAYFRNRAPLDDSGMPKDRFSAEMPDATLATLKIQPSEPRDSAVYFCASGSTGKGSYNSPLHFGNGTRLTVT.

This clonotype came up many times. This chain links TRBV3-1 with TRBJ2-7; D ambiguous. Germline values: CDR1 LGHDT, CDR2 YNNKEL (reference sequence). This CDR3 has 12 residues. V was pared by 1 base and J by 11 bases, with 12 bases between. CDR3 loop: CASSQARAAKYF. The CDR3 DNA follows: TGTGCCAGCAGCCAAGCAAGAGCCGCGAAGTACTTC.

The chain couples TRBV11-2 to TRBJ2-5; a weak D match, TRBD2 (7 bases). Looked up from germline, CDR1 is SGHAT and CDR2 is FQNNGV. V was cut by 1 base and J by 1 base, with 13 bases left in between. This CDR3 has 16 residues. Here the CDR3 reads CASSLGVGGPQETQYF. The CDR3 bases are TGTGCCAGCAGCTTAGGGGTCGGGGGGCCCCAAGAGACCCAGTACTTC.

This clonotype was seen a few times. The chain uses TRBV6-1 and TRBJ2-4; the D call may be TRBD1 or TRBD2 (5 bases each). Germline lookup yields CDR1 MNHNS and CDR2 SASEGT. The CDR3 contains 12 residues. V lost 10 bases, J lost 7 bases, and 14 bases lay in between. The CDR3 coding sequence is TGTGCCACCCGGGACCTAATTAACATTCAGTACTTC. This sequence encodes CATRDLINIQYF.

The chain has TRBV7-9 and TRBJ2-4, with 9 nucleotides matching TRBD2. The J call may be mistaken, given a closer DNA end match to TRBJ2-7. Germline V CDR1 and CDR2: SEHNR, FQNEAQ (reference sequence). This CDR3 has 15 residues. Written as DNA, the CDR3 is TGTGCCAGCAGCTTAGATCGAGCGGGAGGCTTCGAGCAGTACTTC. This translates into CASSLDRAGGFEQYF.

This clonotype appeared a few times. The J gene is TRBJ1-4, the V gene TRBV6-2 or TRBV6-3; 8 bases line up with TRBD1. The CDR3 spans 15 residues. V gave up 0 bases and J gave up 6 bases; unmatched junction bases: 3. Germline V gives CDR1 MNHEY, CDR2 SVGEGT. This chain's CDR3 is CASSYSDRAHEKLFF. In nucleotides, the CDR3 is TGTGCCAGCAGTTACTCGGACAGGGCACATGAAAAACTGTTTTTT.

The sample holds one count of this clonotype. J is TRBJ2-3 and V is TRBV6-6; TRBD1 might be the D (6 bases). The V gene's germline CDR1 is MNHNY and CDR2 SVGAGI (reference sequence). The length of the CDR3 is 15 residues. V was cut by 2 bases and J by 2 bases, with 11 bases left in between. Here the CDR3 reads CASSYENRATDTQYF. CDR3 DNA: TGTGCCAGCAGTTACGAAAACAGGGCCACAGATACGCAGTATTTT.

Here the CDR3 DNA reads TGTGCCAGCAGTTTCCGGACTAGTGGCGAGCAGTTCTTC. Translating it yields CASSFRTSGEQFF. J is TRBJ2-1 and V is TRBV12-3 or TRBV12-4; 7 bases map to TRBD2. The length of the CDR3 is 13 residues. Trimming took 3 bases from V and 10 from J; bases not matched to a gene: 6.

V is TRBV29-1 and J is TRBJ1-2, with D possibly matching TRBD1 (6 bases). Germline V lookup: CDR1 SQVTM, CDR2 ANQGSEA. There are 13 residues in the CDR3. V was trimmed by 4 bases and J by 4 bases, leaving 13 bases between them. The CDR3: CSVATGPGYGYTF. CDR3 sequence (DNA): TGCAGCGTTGCTACAGGGCCCGGCTATGGCTACACCTTC.

The CDR3 region has the DNA TGCGCCAGCAGCTTGCAGTCGGGAAGGAGCACAGATACGCAGTATTTT. It specifies CASSLQSGRSTDTQYF. V gene TRBV5-1 combines with J gene TRBJ2-3, with D perhaps matching TRBD2 (5 bases). This CDR3 is built from 16 residues. The ends were cut back, 1 base at V and 0 bases at J, with 12 bases in the middle. CDR1 SGHRS and CDR2 YFSETQ come from the germline V gene.

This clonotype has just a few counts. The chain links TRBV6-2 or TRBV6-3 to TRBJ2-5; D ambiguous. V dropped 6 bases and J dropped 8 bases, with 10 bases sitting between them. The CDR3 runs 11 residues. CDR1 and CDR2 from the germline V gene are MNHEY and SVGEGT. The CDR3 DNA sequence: TGTGCCAGCAGCCCCGTAGGTACCCAGTACTTC. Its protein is CASSPVGTQYF.

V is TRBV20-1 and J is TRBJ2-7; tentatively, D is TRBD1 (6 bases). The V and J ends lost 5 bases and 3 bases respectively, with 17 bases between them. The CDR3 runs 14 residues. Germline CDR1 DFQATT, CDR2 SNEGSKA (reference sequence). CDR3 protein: CSAQIGQGNYEQYF. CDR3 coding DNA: TGCAGTGCTCAAATCGGGCAGGGGAACTACGAGCAGTACTTC.

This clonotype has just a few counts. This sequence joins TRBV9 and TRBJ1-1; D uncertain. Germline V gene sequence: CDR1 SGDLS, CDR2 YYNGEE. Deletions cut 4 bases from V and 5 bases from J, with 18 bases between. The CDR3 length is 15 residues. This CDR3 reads CASSPRSRTGTEAFF. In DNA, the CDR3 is TGTGCCAGCAGCCCCCGGTCGAGAACTGGGACTGAAGCTTTCTTT.

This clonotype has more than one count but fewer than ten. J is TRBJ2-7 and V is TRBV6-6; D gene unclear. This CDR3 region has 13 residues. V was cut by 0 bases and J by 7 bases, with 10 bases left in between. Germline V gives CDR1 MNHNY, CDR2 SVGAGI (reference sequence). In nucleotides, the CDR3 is TGTGCCAGCAGTTACTCGAACGGCCGAGAGCAGTACTTC. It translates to CASSYSNGREQYF.

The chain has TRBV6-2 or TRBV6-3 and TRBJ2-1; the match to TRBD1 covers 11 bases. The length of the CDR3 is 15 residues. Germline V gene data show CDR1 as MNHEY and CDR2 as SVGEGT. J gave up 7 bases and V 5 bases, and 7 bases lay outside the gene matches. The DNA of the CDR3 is TGTGCCAGCAGTAACGGACAGGGGGCTAAGAATGAGCAGTTCTTC. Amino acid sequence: CASSNGQGAKNEQFF.

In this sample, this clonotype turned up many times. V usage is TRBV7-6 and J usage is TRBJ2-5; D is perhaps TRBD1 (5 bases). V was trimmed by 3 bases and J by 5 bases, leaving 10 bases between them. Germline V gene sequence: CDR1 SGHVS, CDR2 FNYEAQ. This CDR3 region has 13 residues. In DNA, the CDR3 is TGTGCCAGCAGCTTTCGGGCAGGGGAGACCCAGTACTTC. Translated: CASSFRAGETQYF.

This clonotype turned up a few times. The CDR3 DNA sequence: TGTGCCAGCAGTCTTGACAGGGGGCTTGGCTACACCTTC. This sequence encodes CASSLDRGLGYTF. The chain has TRBV27 and TRBJ1-2; 10 bases agree with TRBD1. V was pared by 5 bases and J by 7 bases, with 4 bases of the junction left unmatched. CDR3 length equals 13 residues. Germline CDR1 MNHEY, CDR2 SMNVEV (reference sequence).